This record concerns one T cell receptor beta chain sequence. Antigen unknown. This sample is part of a study of Ad26.COV2.S vaccination and SARS-CoV-2 variants. Study summary: The Ad26.COV2.S arm of the COV1001 trial was where the donor was placed. Doses of Ad26.COV2.S were injected into muscle once or twice, 56 days apart. The study, taken as a whole, reports: The TCR-based breadth and depth measures might underestimate overall T cell responses.

Assay used: immunoSEQ multiplex PCR; TCRdb lists only in-frame clones, some missing. In the table there are around 300,000 clones, approximately 86% of which are singletons. Sample treatment: roughly 19 received Ad26.COV2.S at low or high dose, single or two shots; several received placebo; per-sample allocation not given. On day 63 after the first injection, vaccine and placebo recipients gave samples. The donor was a Boston adult aged 18-55 years. From germline, CDR1 is KGHSH and CDR2 LQKENI. Losses at the gene ends were 0 bases for V and 12 bases for J; bases not matched to a gene: 1. This CDR3 is built from 12 residues.

This chain links TRBV18 with TRBJ2-1; 8 bases are a match to TRBD1. The receptor was derived from a person between 18 and 59 years old who received the Ad26.COV2.S COVID-19 vaccine or a placebo. Sequenced material: peripheral blood, taken in a trial of Ad26.COV2.S vaccine versus placebo. The CDR3 DNA sequence: TGTGCCAGCTCACCACCACAGGGGGTGCAGTTCTTC. Its protein product is CASSPPQGVQFF.